Each of the 20 T cell receptor beta chains below was sequenced from the same sample in a study of T cells after yellow fever vaccination. TCRdb used MiXCR to reprocess the 5' RACE reads, holding one entry per CDR3 protein. The sample has fewer than 650,000 distinct CDR3 sequences; 21% are singletons. The input for sequencing was PBMCs, taken about 20 days after the first yellow fever vaccination. These TCRs come from a man younger than 35 who received the YFV17D yellow fever vaccine.

The chain employs TRBV20-1 and TRBJ1-1; 10 bases align to TRBD1. The germline CDR1 and CDR2 sequences are DFQATT and SNEGSKA (reference sequence). The CDR3 extends over 18 amino acids. V was clipped by 2 bases and J by 0 bases; unmatched bases: 12. CDR3 protein: CSARPTGGVGLMNTEAFF. Written as DNA, the CDR3 is TGCAGTGCTAGACCGACAGGGGGCGTTGGACTAATGAACACTGAAGCTTTCTTT.

The chain joins TRBV18 to TRBJ2-1, with D possibly TRBD2 on 6 matching bases. Germline-derived CDR1 and CDR2 are KGHSH and LQKENI. Trimming took 3 bases from V and 0 from J, leaving 12 bases between them. The CDR3 covers 16 residues. The CDR3 loop reads CASSPWAGSSYNEQFF. CDR3 bases: TGTGCCAGCTCACCTTGGGCGGGGAGCTCCTACAATGAGCAGTTCTTC.

This clonotype was observed a few times. The chain combines TRBV7-9 with TRBJ1-4; D is possibly TRBD1 (5 bases). The V and J ends lost 5 bases and 2 bases respectively, with 9 bases between them. The CDR3 has 14 amino acids. The germline CDR1 and CDR2 sequences are SEHNR and FQNEAQ (reference sequence). The CDR3 nucleotides are TGTGCCAGCAGCCGGGGGAGGACTAATGAAAAACTGTTTTTT. This gives the protein CASSRGRTNEKLFF. The full variable domain, rest sourced from reference TRBV7-9 and TRBJ1-4, is DTGVSQNPRHKITKRGQNVTFRCDPISEHNRLYWYRQTLGQGPEFLTYFQNEAQLEKSRLLSDRFSAERPKGSFSTLEIQRTEQGDSAMYLCASSRGRTNEKLFFGSGTQLSVL.

This clonotype was found a few times. The chain carries TRBV12-3 or TRBV12-4 and TRBJ2-5; D perhaps matches TRBD2 (7 bases). V lost 5 bases, J lost 5 bases, and 21 bases lay in between. CDR3 length: 16 amino acids. The CDR3 nucleotides are TGTGCCAGCAGTGGGGGGGCCCGGAGTGGCGCGGAGACCCAGTACTTC. It is translated as CASSGGARSGAETQYF.

The rearrangement joins TRBV3-1 to TRBJ2-1; TRBD1 might be the D (6 bases). This CDR3 has 15 amino acids. V lost 1 base and J 3 bases, leaving 10 bases between the germline ends. Germline V CDR1 and CDR2: LGHDT, YNNKEL (reference sequence). The CDR3 nucleotides read TGTGCCAGCAGCCAAGGAGGGGGTAACTACAATGAGCAGTTCTTC. As protein: CASSQGGGNYNEQFF.

In its sample, this clonotype was seen a few times. The rearrangement links TRBV24-1 to TRBJ2-1; TRBD1 matches at 9 bases. The V and J ends lost 2 bases and 1 base, in that order; junction bases with no gene match: 2. The germline gives CDR1 KGHDR, CDR2 SFDVKD. This CDR3 is 16 amino acids long. The chain's CDR3 is CATSDSDRGSYNEQFF. The CDR3 DNA is TGTGCCACCAGTGATTCCGACAGGGGGTCCTACAATGAGCAGTTCTTC.

The CDR3 DNA reads TGCGCCAGCAGCTCTTTCCGGGACAGGGGATGGAAAGCCGGGGAGCTGTTTTTT. It yields the protein CASSSFRDRGWKAGELFF. The chain has TRBV5-1 and TRBJ2-2; 10 bases match TRBD1. The germline V gene encodes CDR1 SGHRS and CDR2 YFSETQ. The J segment lost 6 bases and the V segment lost 3 bases, leaving 14 bases of the junction unmatched. This CDR3 region has 18 residues. The full variable domain, with the rest looked up from reference TRBV5-1 and TRBJ2-2, is KAGVTQTPRYLIKTRGQQVTLSCSPISGHRSVSWYQQTPGQGLQFLFEYFSETQRNKGNFPGRFSGRQFSNSRSEMNVSTLELGDSALYLCASSSFRDRGWKAGELFFGEGSRLTVL.

The V gene is TRBV6-5, the J gene TRBJ1-1; D remains unclear. The V end was cut by 6 bases, the J end by 11 bases, with 16 bases between. The V gene's germline CDR1 is MNHEY and CDR2 SVGAGI. The CDR3 extends over 12 amino acids. CDR3 coding DNA: TGTGCCAGCAGCGCGCCCTTAGCTGGGGCTTTCTTT. Its protein product is CASSAPLAGAFF.

The chain combines TRBV3-1 with TRBJ2-3, with TRBD2 matching over 13 bases. Germline CDR1 LGHDT, CDR2 YNNKEL (reference sequence). V was pared by 4 bases and J by 5 bases, with 9 bases of the junction left unmatched. The CDR3 extends over 17 amino acids. The CDR3 protein is CASSPMTSGGSGDTQYF. In nucleotides, the CDR3 is TGTGCCAGCAGCCCGATGACTAGCGGGGGGTCCGGAGATACGCAGTATTTT.

The gene calls are TRBV20-1 and TRBJ2-3; 15 bases line up with TRBD2. From germline, CDR1 is DFQATT and CDR2 SNEGSKA (reference sequence). The V gene end was trimmed by 6 bases and the J gene end by 5 bases; junction bases not matched to a gene: 12. The CDR3 sequence is 17 residues long. CDR3 in DNA: TGCAGTGCCCGATATAGGACTAGCGGGGGGGCGGGAGATACGCAGTATTTT. Protein product: CSARYRTSGGAGDTQYF.

This clonotype was recorded at least ten times. This sequence joins TRBV29-1 and TRBJ1-1; perhaps TRBD1 as D (5 bases). Germline loops: CDR1 SQVTM, CDR2 ANQGSEA. This CDR3 is 14 amino acids long. With 6 bases removed from V and 1 base from J, the gap between germline ends came to 15 bases. CDR3 protein: CSVGTETQNTEAFF. The CDR3 DNA reads as TGCAGCGTCGGGACCGAAACGCAGAACACTGAAGCTTTCTTT. Combining the CDR3 with reference TRBV29-1 and TRBJ1-1 gives the whole variable domain SAVISQKPSRDICQRGTSLTIQCQVDSQVTMMFWYRQQPGQSLTLIATANQGSEATYESGFVIDKFPISRPNLTFSTLTVSNMSPEDSSIYLCSVGTETQNTEAFFGQGTRLTVV.

The V and J genes are TRBV4-3 and TRBJ2-5; D call uncertain. The CDR3 totals 14 residues. CDR1 is LGHNA, CDR2 YSLEER, per germline. Trimming pared 0 bases from V and 7 bases from J, leaving 12 bases between. The CDR3 DNA reads as TGCGCCAGCAGCCAAGAGAGTAGTCCAGGGACCCAGTACTTC. It translates to CASSQESSPGTQYF.

This clonotype was found many times. The J gene is TRBJ2-3, the V gene TRBV7-9; D ambiguous. The CDR3 consists of 14 residues. The germline V gene has CDR1 SEHNR and CDR2 FQNEAQ (reference sequence). V was cut by 5 bases and J by 0 bases, with 9 bases left in between. Here the CDR3 DNA reads TGTGCCAGCAGCCAGACCCCGAGCACAGATACGCAGTATTTT. Encoded protein: CASSQTPSTDTQYF.

This chain joins TRBV20-1 and TRBJ2-3, with 8 bases aligning to TRBD1. The V gene's germline CDR1 is DFQATT and CDR2 SNEGSKA (reference sequence). V was pared by 0 bases and J by 4 bases, with 6 bases of the junction left unmatched. The CDR3 has 15 residues. The CDR3 is CSARDPSTGADTQYF. CDR3 nucleotides: TGCAGTGCTAGAGATCCTTCGACAGGGGCAGATACGCAGTATTTT.

V usage is TRBV7-2 and J usage is TRBJ1-4; D gene unclear. The CDR3 loop spans 15 amino acids. From germline, CDR1 is SGHTA and CDR2 FQGNSA. V was shortened by 0 bases and J by 3 bases, with 8 bases between the two germline ends. CDR3 sequence reads: CASSLAGMANEKLFF. CDR3 DNA sequence: TGTGCCAGCAGCTTAGCGGGGATGGCTAATGAAAAACTGTTTTTT.

This chain connects TRBV7-8 to TRBJ2-7; 8 bases match TRBD1. The CDR3 spans 16 residues. The germline V gene encodes CDR1 SGHVS and CDR2 FQNEAQ. With 0 bases clipped from V and 5 bases from J, the junction kept 9 bases outside the gene matches. CDR3 sequence reads: CASSLAGAGGRNEQYF. CDR3 bases: TGTGCCAGCAGCTTAGCGGGGGCAGGGGGCAGGAACGAGCAGTACTTC.

This clonotype showed up just a few times. The chain uses TRBV28 and TRBJ2-7; 7 bases line up with TRBD1. The germline CDR1 and CDR2 sequences are MDHEN and SYDVKM. V lost 6 bases to trimming and J lost 0 bases; unmatched junction nucleotides: 8. The CDR3 is 15 residues long. The CDR3 DNA is TGTGCCAGCAGGCCCGGGACAGCGGCCTCCTACGAGCAGTACGTC. Amino acid sequence: CASRPGTAASYEQYV.

This clonotype came up a few times. This chain uses TRBV7-9 with TRBJ1-1; 7 bases fit TRBD1. CDR1 and CDR2 (germline): SEHNR, FQNEAQ (reference sequence). With V trimmed by 6 bases and J by 6 bases, 13 bases remained unmatched. CDR3 length equals 15 residues. DNA of the CDR3: TGTGCCAGCAGAAGTTCCGCGACAGGGATCTCTGAAGCTTTCTTT. Translating gives CASRSSATGISEAFF. Full variable domain (outside the CDR3, taken from reference TRBV7-9 and TRBJ1-1): DTGVSQNPRHKITKRGQNVTFRCDPISEHNRLYWYRQTLGQGPEFLTYFQNEAQLEKSRLLSDRFSAERPKGSFSTLEIQRTEQGDSAMYLCASRSSATGISEAFFGQGTRLTVV.

This clonotype came up a few times. The rearrangement links TRBV9 to TRBJ2-1; TRBD2 aligns across 10 bases. V lost 3 bases, J lost 2 bases, and 2 bases stayed unmatched. This CDR3 region has 15 residues. Germline V CDR1 and CDR2: SGDLS, YYNGEE. CDR3 residues: CASSGAGGTYNEQFF. The CDR3 bases are TGTGCCAGCAGCGGAGCGGGGGGGACCTACAATGAGCAGTTCTTC.

The chain joins TRBV6-1 to TRBJ2-5, with 8 positions matching TRBD2. CDR3 length: 15 amino acids. Germline CDR1 is MNHNS and CDR2 is SASEGT. V lost 10 bases and J lost 0; bases outside the gene matches: 10. The CDR3 DNA follows: TGTGCCACTCAGCGGGGGCCCACATACCAAGAGACCCAGTACTTC. Amino acid sequence: CATQRGPTYQETQYF.